This paragraph covers one T cell receptor beta chain sequence. Germline V CDR1 and CDR2: SGHRS, YFSETQ. J lost 3 bases, V lost 4 bases, and 6 bases had no gene match. The CDR3 is 14 amino acids. The sample is drawn from a study of blood T cell repertoires in COVID-19. Here immunoSEQ multiplex PCR was the method, and the copy in TCRdb shows in-frame clones only, minus some. The table shows over 350,000 clones, with 75% to 90% occurring only once. V usage is TRBV5-1 and J usage is TRBJ1-2; 7 nucleotides agree with TRBD1. The specimen was peripheral blood. The sequence came from a woman under 40 with active or convalescent COVID-19. CDR3 in amino acids: CASSTGQPDYGYTF. The CDR3 coding sequence is TGCGCCAGCAGCACGGGACAGCCCGACTATGGCTACACCTTC.